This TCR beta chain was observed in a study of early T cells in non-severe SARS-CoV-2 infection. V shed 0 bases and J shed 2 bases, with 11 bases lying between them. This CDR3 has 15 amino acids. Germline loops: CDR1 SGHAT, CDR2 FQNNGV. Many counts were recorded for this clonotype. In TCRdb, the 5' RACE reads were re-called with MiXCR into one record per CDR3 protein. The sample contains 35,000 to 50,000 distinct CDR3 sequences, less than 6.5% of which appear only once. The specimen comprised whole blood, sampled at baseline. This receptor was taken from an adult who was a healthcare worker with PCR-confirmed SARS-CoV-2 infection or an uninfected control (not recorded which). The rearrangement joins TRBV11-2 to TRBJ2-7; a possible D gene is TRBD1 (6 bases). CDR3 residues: CASSLETGNPYEQYF. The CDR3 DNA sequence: TGTGCCAGCAGCTTAGAAACAGGGAATCCCTACGAGCAGTACTTC.